This T cell receptor (beta chain) is drawn from a study of shared clonotypes between healthy human individuals. Study results and limitations: Enrolling few donors narrowed the genetic and exposure-history diversity that was represented. Rarefaction indicated that sorted-subset sequencing remained incomplete although depth was large. Of the naive CD4 clonotypes, roughly 5.2% were shared across a few donors.

Regarding this clone: What it recognizes is unknown.

V lost 2 bases to trimming and J lost 0 bases, with 9 bases between them. The CDR3 has 15 amino acids. Germline CDR1 and CDR2: SGDLS and YYNGEE. Genomic DNA of each subset was evenly split across several immunoSEQ plates. The assay was immunoSEQ multiplex PCR, and TCRdb's table has in-frame clones only and misses some. This table has 730,000 or so clones, 55% to 75% appearing once. V usage is TRBV9 and J usage is TRBJ1-5; D ambiguous. This TCR was recovered from a woman aged 25 to 39 in good health. Sequenced input: memory CD4+ T cells sorted from blood. The sample's subset: CD45RA-negative fraction. The CDR3 region is CASSVSVDSNQPQHF. The CDR3 coding sequence is TGTGCCAGCAGCGTTTCAGTGGATAGCAATCAGCCCCAGCATTTT.